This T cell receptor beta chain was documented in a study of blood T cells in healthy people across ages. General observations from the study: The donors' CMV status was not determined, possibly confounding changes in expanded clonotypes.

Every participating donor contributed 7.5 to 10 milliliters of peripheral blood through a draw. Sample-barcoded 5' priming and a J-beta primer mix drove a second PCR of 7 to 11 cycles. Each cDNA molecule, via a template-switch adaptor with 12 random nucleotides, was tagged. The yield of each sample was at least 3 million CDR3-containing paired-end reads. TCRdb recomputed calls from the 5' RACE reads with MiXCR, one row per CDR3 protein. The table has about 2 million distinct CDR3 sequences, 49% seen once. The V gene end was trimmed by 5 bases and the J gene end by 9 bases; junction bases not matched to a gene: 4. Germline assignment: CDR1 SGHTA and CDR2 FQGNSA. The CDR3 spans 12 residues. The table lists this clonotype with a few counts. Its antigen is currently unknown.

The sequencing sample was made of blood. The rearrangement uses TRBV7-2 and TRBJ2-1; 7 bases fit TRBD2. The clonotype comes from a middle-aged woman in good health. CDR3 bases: TGTGCCAGCAGCCAAGCTAGCGGTGAGCAGTTCTTC. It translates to CASSQASGEQFF.